This T cell receptor (beta chain) was sequenced in a study of cytotoxic CD8 clonotypes in ibrutinib-treated CLL. The germline CDR1 and CDR2 sequences are SGHTA and FQGNSA. Trimming shortened V by 5 bases and J by 2 bases, and 13 bases separated the two germline ends. The CDR3 loop spans 15 amino acids. The protocol was immunoSEQ multiplex PCR, while the TCRdb copy is restricted to in-frame clones and leaves out a portion. The data show around 140,000 clones, 70% to 80% seen once. This TCR derives from a human donor with chronic lymphocytic leukemia. This chain joins TRBV7-2 and TRBJ2-1, with D perhaps being TRBD1 or TRBD2 (5 bases each). The sample was PBMCs, taken after 12 months of ibrutinib treatment. CDR3 sequence: CASSRRDGTYNEQFF. The DNA for the CDR3 is TGTGCCAGCAGCCGACGGGACGGAACCTACAATGAGCAGTTCTTC.